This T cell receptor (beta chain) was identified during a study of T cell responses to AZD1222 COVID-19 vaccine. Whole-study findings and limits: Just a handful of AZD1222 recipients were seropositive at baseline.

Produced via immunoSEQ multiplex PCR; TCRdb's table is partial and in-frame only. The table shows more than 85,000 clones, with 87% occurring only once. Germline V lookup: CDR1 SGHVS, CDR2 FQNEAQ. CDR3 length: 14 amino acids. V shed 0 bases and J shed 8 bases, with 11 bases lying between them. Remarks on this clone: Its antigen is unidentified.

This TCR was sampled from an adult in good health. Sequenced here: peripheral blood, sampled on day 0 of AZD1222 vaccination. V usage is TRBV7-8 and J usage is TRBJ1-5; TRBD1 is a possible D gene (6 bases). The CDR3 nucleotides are TGTGCCAGCAGCTTAGCCCGGGGGGCGGAGCCCCAGCATTTT. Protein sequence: CASSLARGAEPQHF.